The entry below gives a single T cell receptor (beta chain) sequence along with its context. This CDR3 spans 14 amino acids. Trimming removed 4 bases from V and 3 bases from J, with 13 bases in between. Germline lookup yields CDR1 GTSNPN and CDR2 SVGIG (reference sequence). From the RT-PCR reads, TCRdb called clonotypes with MiXCR, one entry per CDR3 protein. The data show about 680,000 distinct CDR3 sequences, 13% to 15% seen once. The chain combines TRBV30 with TRBJ2-1, with a weak D call TRBD1 (6 bases). The sequenced sample was memory CD4+ T cells from blood. This TCR was sampled from a female donor in good health, serving as a healthy control. CDR3 sequence (DNA): TGTGCCTGGACCCTACAGGGTTTCTACAATGAGCAGTTCTTC. As protein: CAWTLQGFYNEQFF.